This entry concerns a single T cell receptor (beta chain). What it binds is unknown. The V end lost 1 base, the J end lost 0 bases, and 10 bases lay between the germline ends. The CDR3 length is 16 residues. Per the germline V gene, CDR1 is MGHRA and CDR2 is YSYEKL. CDR3 sequences, V/J genes, frequencies and template counts came from survey-depth TCRbeta sequencing. Clones were sequenced by immunoSEQ multiplex PCR, and TCRdb holds only the in-frame ones, with some missing. The profile shows 35,000 to 50,000 clones, roughly 92% of them singletons. The entry originates in a study of tissue T cells after allogeneic stem cell transplantation. Study outcomes and limitations: Across patients, clones rarely overlapped, yet motif clusters were shared tissue-specifically. The study did not identify alloreactive or antigen-specific tissue TCRs, and some clones might be persisting host cells. Anatomically similar tissues had similar TCR repertoires within each patient.

Sample: blood, taken before transplantation. The sequence came from a woman aged 40-75 years who later had graft-versus-host disease after an allogeneic stem cell transplant. The V call is TRBV4-1, the J call TRBJ1-3; no reliable D call. CDR3 region: CASSQAQTYSGNTIYF. CDR3 in DNA: TGCGCCAGCAGCCAAGCTCAGACCTACTCTGGAAACACCATATATTTT.